There are many counts of the clone carrying this T cell receptor beta chain. The antigen remains unidentified. The sample originates from a study of T cell repertoires in cytomegalovirus infection. Study-wide context: From public TCR beta signatures came an indication of both CMV infection and matching HLA type. Study-level findings and limits: Of the TCR beta families, the public ones yielded a cumulative frequency that identified carriers of CMV plus the relevant HLA.

From the reads, TCRdb called clonotypes with MiXCR, one entry per CDR3 protein. The sample shows hundreds of thousands of distinct CDR3 sequences, approximately 22% of them seen only once. The CDR3 runs to 19 residues. Between the trimmed V and J ends, which lost 1 base and 0 bases, there was a span of 20 bases. Per germline, CDR1 MNHNS and CDR2 SASEGT. Sample: CD8+ T cells from PBMCs. The receptor was derived from a human donor in good health (CMV status not recorded). Some clones in this sample may be carry-over from other donors' samples. This chain uses TRBV6-1 with TRBJ2-3; D perhaps matches TRBD2 (5 bases). The CDR3 loop reads CASSEEGAGTTPSTDTQYF. CDR3 in DNA: TGTGCCAGCAGTGAAGAGGGAGCAGGTACTACACCTAGCACAGATACGCAGTATTTT.